A selection of T cell receptor beta chains follows, all from one sample in a study of response to subunit inactivated influenza vaccine. TCRdb analysed the RT-PCR reads with MiXCR anew, one entry per CDR3 protein. This table has fewer than 600,000 distinct CDR3 sequences, around 7.9% appearing once. The material sequenced was PBMCs from blood, taken about 24 months after vaccination. Receptor source: a man aged 50-75 years who received an inactivated influenza vaccine. The CDR3 runs from the conserved cysteine through the conserved F or W. D genes are given only for firm matches. Where a row states a size, it is once, few, many or the class of an expanded clone; other rows omit it.

-	TRBJ1-5	-	TRBV28	CASSFRRRAINQPQHF	TGTGCCAGCAGTTTTCGTCGCCGGGCGATCAATCAGCCCCAGCATTTT
few	TRBJ2-1	-	TRBV29-1	CSVPSGTYNEQFF	TGCAGCGTCCCCAGTGGAACCTACAATGAGCAGTTCTTC
many	TRBJ1-5	-	TRBV27	CASSLSGVSGIHSNQPQHF	TGTGCCAGCAGTTTATCCGGTGTGTCTGGGATCCATAGCAATCAGCCCCAGCATTTT
few	TRBJ2-6	-	TRBV5-6	CASSWDLNVLTF	TGTGCCAGCAGCTGGGACTTAAACGTCCTGACTTTC
-	TRBJ1-1	-	TRBV6-5	CASRSPWDIRATEAFF	TGTGCCAGCCGTTCACCCTGGGACATTCGTGCGACTGAAGCTTTCTTT
-	TRBJ2-4	-	TRBV4-3	CASSRGLEKGNIQYF	TGCGCCAGCAGCCGCGGACTGGAAAAGGGAAACATTCAGTACTTC
-	TRBJ2-5	-	TRBV6-5	CASSYWRGPETQYF	TGTGCCAGCAGTTACTGGCGGGGCCCAGAGACCCAGTACTTC
many	TRBJ2-7	TRBD2	TRBV29-1	CSVGTSVGEQYF	TGCAGCGTCGGGACTAGCGTCGGCGAGCAGTACTTC
-	TRBJ1-1	-	TRBV7-9	CASSASGGQEAFF	TGTGCCAGCAGCGCGTCCGGGGGGCAAGAAGCTTTCTTT
few	TRBJ2-7	-	TRBV10-3	CAISGRLGETYEQYF	TGTGCCATCAGTGGCCGGCTAGGCGAGACCTACGAGCAGTACTTC
many	TRBJ2-2	TRBD1	TRBV12-3/TRBV12-4	CASSRTGRNTGELFF	TGTGCCAGCAGTCGGACAGGGAGGAACACCGGGGAGCTGTTTTTT
many	TRBJ2-2	TRBD2	TRBV6-5	CASSFRGLPNTGELFF	TGTGCCAGCAGTTTCCGGGGACTACCGAACACCGGGGAGCTGTTTTTT
few	TRBJ2-1	TRBD2	TRBV10-3	CAITRLARYNEQFF	TGTGCCATCACTAGACTAGCACGATACAATGAGCAGTTCTTC
many	TRBJ2-1	TRBD1	TRBV15	CATSIDRANNEQFF	TGTGCCACCAGCATTGACAGGGCTAACAATGAGCAGTTCTTC